The present T cell receptor beta chain was sequenced within a study of OX40 agonist ivuxolimab in advanced cancers. Background for the entire study: Ivuxolimab, which targeted the costimulatory receptor OX40 (CD134), was an agonistic, fully human IgG2 monoclonal antibody. Of the 52 patients in dose escalation, 19 had hepatocellular carcinoma, about 15 had melanoma, 9 had renal cell carcinoma and 9 had head and neck cancer. Three dose-escalation patients achieved partial responses, one with hepatocellular carcinoma and two with cutaneous melanoma. In the dose-escalation cohort, 65% to 90% of patients were male, and the mean age was around 60 years, with a range of about 23 to 85. The paper describes the monotherapy dose-escalation part (N of about 52 patients) of the phase I trial of ivuxolimab. Intravenous ivuxolimab was administered to patients every 2 weeks at six dose levels: 0.01, 0.1, 0.3, 1.5, 3 and 10 mg/kg. The point of sequencing TCRbeta in the periphery was to test whether ivuxolimab changed TCR sequence diversity and drove clonal T-cell expansion. Patients were allowed to have had prior anti-PD-1, anti-PD-L1 or anti-CTLA-4 therapy, and approximately 39% of the dose-escalation patients had been treated with checkpoint inhibitors. Broader findings and caveats from the paper: At doses of 0.1 to 3.0 mg/kg, clonal expansion of both CD4+ and CD8+ blood T cells was observed from baseline to week 6. Low levels of normalized T-cell clonal expansion were also seen in some patients who did not respond. The antigen specificity of the peripheral T cells that underwent clonal expansion was not determined. In the 0.1-3.0 mg/kg groups, partial responders were among the patients with the lowest normalized peripheral clonal expansion, particularly in CD8+ T cells. After ivuxolimab, expanded clones were on average more numerous among CD8+ T cells than among CD4+ T cells.

Trimmed from V: 8 bases; trimmed from J: 2 bases; junction bases lacking a gene match: 2. The CDR3 goes from the cysteine to the phenylalanine over 12 residues. Of the read, only the CDR3 DNA is kept; its 36 bases are in frame from base 1. As encoded in the germline V gene, CDR1 is ENHRY while CDR2 is SYGVKD. The trial excluded patients who had a history of autoimmune disease or who were on systemic immunosuppression. In every dose cohort, peripheral blood was drawn for TCR sequencing at baseline, cycle 4 day 1, and cycle 7 day 1. The samples were taken from a phase I, first-in-human, multicenter, open-label dose-escalation trial of ivuxolimab. Adults with locally advanced or metastatic melanoma, renal cell carcinoma, hepatocellular carcinoma or head and neck squamous cell carcinoma were enrolled in the trial. Before TCR sequencing, CD4+ and CD8+ T cells were separately sorted from peripheral blood.

A remark on this clone: It lacks a known antigen. No much larger clonotype is one base removed from it; base qualities were not supplied.

To sequence the TCRbeta CDR3 region, genomic DNA was isolated from the sorted cells. The immunoSEQ Assay was used for sequencing of TCRbeta CDR3 regions. Drawn from immuneACCESS, this table holds only the in-frame rearrangements with V and J called that TCRdb kept. Clones are partly lost; checked studies trace under half to an unresolved V gene and leave the rest unexplained. This sample lists about 93,000 clones; around 92% were detected once. 0.45% to 0.55% of the sample is in the top ten clones. The sequences come from CD4+ or CD8+ T cells sorted from blood, collected in a trial of the OX40 agonist ivuxolimab. This TCR was sampled from an adult with an advanced solid tumor such as melanoma, head and neck, liver or kidney cancer. The chain uses TRBV10-3 and TRBJ2-5; 7 of the junction bases match TRBD1. The DNA sequence is as follows: TGTGCCATCGGACAGGAACAAGAGACCCAGTACTTC. Its amino acids are CAIGQEQETQYF.